A selection of T cell receptor beta chains follows, all from one sample in a study of cytomegalovirus exposure and HLA in healthy donors. Libraries were prepared by immunoSEQ multiplex PCR; TCRdb keeps only in-frame clonotypes and omits some of them. This table holds 250,000 to 300,000 clones, 70% to 90% found once. Sequenced material: PBMCs. The receptors here all came from a woman younger than 30 in good health and CMV-seronegative. Both conserved end residues are part of each CDR3. A D gene is named only where the DNA matches it firmly. Clone sizes are given selectively: once, few, many, or a class where the clone is expanded.

D gene	clone size	V gene	J gene	CDR3 protein	CDR3 DNA
TRBD1	.	TRBV7-6	TRBJ1-2	CASSLGDSLVYGYTF	TGTGCCAGCAGCTTAGGGGACAGCCTAGTCTATGGCTACACCTTC
.	.	TRBV5-1	TRBJ1-2	CASNIGGNNYGYTF	TGCGCCAGCAACATCGGGGGGAATAACTATGGCTACACCTTC
TRBD2	once	TRBV27	TRBJ2-3	CASSSPTSGSTDTQYF	TGTGCCAGCAGTTCGCCGACTAGCGGAAGCACAGATACGCAGTATTTT
.	.	TRBV4-3	TRBJ1-2	CASTGTWKAGANYGYTF	TGCGCCAGCACGGGGACGTGGAAAGCGGGCGCTAACTATGGCTACACCTTC
.	.	TRBV28	TRBJ1-3	CASSRSLSGNTIYF	TGTGCCAGCAGCCGGAGCCTCTCTGGAAACACCATATATTTT
TRBD1	.	TRBV5-4	TRBJ1-6	CASSKGQTIEPLHF	TGTGCCAGCAGTAAGGGACAGACGATTGAACCCCTCCACTTT
.	.	TRBV15	TRBJ2-1	CATSRGLEASEQFF	TGTGCCACCAGCAGAGGACTCGAAGCTAGTGAGCAGTTCTTC
.	.	TRBV6-1	TRBJ1-5	CASSEREGRFDQPQHF	TGTGCCAGCAGTGAAAGGGAGGGGCGGTTCGATCAGCCCCAGCATTTT
TRBD2	.	TRBV13	TRBJ2-1	CASSGRGGNEQFF	TGTGCCAGCAGCGGGCGCGGGGGTAATGAGCAGTTCTTC
.	.	TRBV18	TRBJ2-6	CASSAAGQVSSGANVLTF	TGTGCCAGCTCAGCGGCGGGGCAGGTGTCCTCTGGGGCCAACGTCCTGACTTTC
TRBD2	.	TRBV19	TRBJ2-1	CASSRSLAGALNEQFF	TGTGCCAGTAGCAGAAGCCTAGCGGGGGCCCTCAATGAGCAGTTCTTC
.	once	TRBV6-6	TRBJ1-2	CASSPKTGYGGYTF	TGTGCCAGCAGTCCCAAGACAGGATATGGTGGCTACACCTTC
TRBD1	.	TRBV4-3	TRBJ1-5	CASSQDLGTGGSNQPQHF	TGCGCCAGCAGCCAAGATCTAGGGACAGGGGGTAGCAATCAGCCCCAGCATTTT
.	.	TRBV28	TRBJ2-7	CASSSGGNSYEQYF	TGTGCCAGCAGTTCAGGGGGGAACTCCTACGAGCAGTACTTC
.	.	TRBV7-6	TRBJ1-2	CASSLHDGSYGYTF	TGTGCCAGCAGCTTACACGACGGGAGCTATGGCTACACCTTC
.	.	TRBV5-6	TRBJ2-1	CASSSGTPNEQFF	TGTGCCAGCAGCTCCGGGACACCCAATGAGCAGTTCTTC
.	.	TRBV7-9	TRBJ1-4	CASSLDVQFNEKLFF	TGTGCCAGCAGCTTAGATGTTCAGTTTAATGAAAAACTGTTTTTT
TRBD2	.	TRBV11-3	TRBJ2-1	CASSLTLAGNEQFF	TGTGCCAGCAGCTTGACACTAGCGGGCAATGAGCAGTTCTTC
TRBD1	.	TRBV2	TRBJ1-1	CASSEQGGTEAFF	TGTGCCAGCAGTGAACAGGGGGGCACTGAAGCTTTCTTT
.	.	TRBV28	TRBJ1-1	CASSLFSEEAEAFF	TGTGCCAGCAGTTTATTTTCAGAGGAGGCCGAAGCTTTCTTT
TRBD1	.	TRBV30	TRBJ1-1	CAWWDRINTEAFF	TGTGCCTGGTGGGACAGAATCAACACTGAAGCTTTCTTT
TRBD1	.	TRBV9	TRBJ1-3	CASSTTTGGTGNTIYF	TGTGCCAGCAGCACCACGACAGGGGGCACTGGAAACACCATATATTTT
.	.	TRBV7-9	TRBJ2-1	CASSLDRSQEQFF	TGTGCCAGCAGCCTTGACAGGAGCCAAGAGCAGTTCTTC
TRBD1	.	TRBV6-6	TRBJ1-2	CASIPGTGGNYGYTF	TGTGCCAGCATCCCCGGGACAGGGGGAAACTATGGCTACACCTTC
TRBD2	.	TRBV27	TRBJ2-7	CASSLYPSGSSGEQYF	TGTGCCAGCAGTTTATATCCTAGCGGGAGTTCAGGCGAGCAGTACTTC
TRBD1	few	TRBV29-1	TRBJ1-5	CSVAGGRSNQPQHF	TGCAGCGTTGCAGGGGGCCGGAGCAATCAGCCCCAGCATTTT
TRBD1	.	TRBV5-1	TRBJ1-5	CASSWGADRGNQPQHF	TGCGCCAGCAGCTGGGGGGCGGACAGGGGGAATCAGCCCCAGCATTTT
TRBD1	.	TRBV4-3	TRBJ1-1	CASSQDAQGARAFF	TGCGCCAGCAGCCAAGATGCGCAGGGGGCTCGAGCTTTCTTT
TRBD1	.	TRBV4-1	TRBJ1-1	CASSQAVTGVTEAFF	TGCGCCAGCAGCCAAGCGGTAACAGGGGTGACTGAAGCTTTCTTT
TRBD2	.	TRBV5-1	TRBJ2-3	CASSLTSGGTDTQYF	TGCGCCAGCAGCTTGACTAGCGGGGGCACAGATACGCAGTATTTT
TRBD1	.	TRBV27	TRBJ2-6	CASSHTGGSALGANVLTF	TGTGCCAGCAGTCACACAGGGGGCTCCGCGCTTGGGGCCAACGTCCTGACTTTC
TRBD1	.	TRBV6-5	TRBJ2-7	CASIDRAYEQYF	TGTGCCAGCATTGACAGGGCTTACGAGCAGTACTTC
.	.	TRBV7-8	TRBJ1-2	CASSLLPGNRGYTF	TGTGCCAGCAGCTTATTACCGGGGAATCGTGGCTACACCTTC
TRBD1	.	TRBV28	TRBJ2-6	CASTLDRALHSGANVLTF	TGTGCCAGCACCCTCGACAGGGCCCTCCACTCTGGGGCCAACGTCCTGACTTTC
TRBD1	.	TRBV27	TRBJ2-7	CATRPGTGTYEQYF	TGTGCCACCAGACCCGGGACAGGGACCTACGAGCAGTACTTC
TRBD1	.	TRBV19	TRBJ1-2	CASRLGTGILFGGYTF	TGTGCCAGCCGCTTAGGGACAGGGATTCTGTTTGGTGGCTACACCTTC
.	.	TRBV18	TRBJ2-5	CASSPIAEGQETQYF	TGTGCCAGCTCACCAATAGCGGAGGGACAAGAGACCCAGTACTTC
.	.	TRBV5-1	TRBJ2-3	CASSLAGGHTDTQYF	TGCGCCAGCAGCTTGGCCGGGGGGCACACAGATACGCAGTATTTT
.	.	TRBV11-2	TRBJ2-1	CASSLVAVQGQFF	TGTGCCAGCAGCTTAGTAGCGGTTCAAGGGCAGTTCTTC
TRBD1	.	TRBV7-9	TRBJ1-1	CASSPSRDRAAEAFF	TGTGCCAGCAGCCCGTCCCGGGACAGGGCCGCTGAAGCTTTCTTT
.	.	TRBV9	TRBJ1-1	CASSVEQRGTEAFF	TGTGCCAGCAGCGTAGAGCAGCGAGGGACTGAAGCTTTCTTT
TRBD1	.	TRBV5-4	TRBJ1-2	CASSYDRGAEGYTF	TGTGCCAGCAGCTACGACAGGGGAGCAGAAGGCTACACCTTC
TRBD2	.	TRBV13	TRBJ2-5	CASSFGLANQETQYF	TGTGCCAGCAGCTTTGGACTAGCGAATCAAGAGACCCAGTACTTC
TRBD2	.	TRBV29-1	TRBJ2-7	CSVKAGGLYEQYF	TGCAGCGTCAAAGCGGGAGGGCTCTACGAGCAGTACTTC
.	.	TRBV2	TRBJ2-7	CASSEESYEQYF	TGTGCCAGCAGTGAAGAGAGTTACGAGCAGTACTTC
.	.	TRBV13	TRBJ2-1	CASSDADSSYNEQFF	TGTGCCAGCAGCGACGCTGACAGCTCCTACAATGAGCAGTTCTTC